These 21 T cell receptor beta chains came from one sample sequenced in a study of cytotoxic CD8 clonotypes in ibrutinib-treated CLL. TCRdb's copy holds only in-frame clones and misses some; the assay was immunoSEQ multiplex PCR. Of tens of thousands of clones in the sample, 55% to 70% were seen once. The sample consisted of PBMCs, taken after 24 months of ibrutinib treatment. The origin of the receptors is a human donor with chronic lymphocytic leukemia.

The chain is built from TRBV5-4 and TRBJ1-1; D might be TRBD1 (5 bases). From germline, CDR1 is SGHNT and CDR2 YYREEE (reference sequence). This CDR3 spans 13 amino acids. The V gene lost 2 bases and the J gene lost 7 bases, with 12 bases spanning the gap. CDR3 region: CASSFPGDSEAFF. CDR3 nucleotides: TGTGCCAGCAGCTTCCCGGGGGATAGTGAAGCTTTCTTT.

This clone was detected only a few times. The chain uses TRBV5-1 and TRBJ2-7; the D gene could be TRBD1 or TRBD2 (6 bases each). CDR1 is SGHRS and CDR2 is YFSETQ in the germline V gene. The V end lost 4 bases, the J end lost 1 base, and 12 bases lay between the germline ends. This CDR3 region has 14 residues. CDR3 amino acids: CASSPRGGSYEQYF. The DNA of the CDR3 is TGCGCCAGCAGCCCCCGAGGGGGGTCCTACGAGCAGTACTTC.

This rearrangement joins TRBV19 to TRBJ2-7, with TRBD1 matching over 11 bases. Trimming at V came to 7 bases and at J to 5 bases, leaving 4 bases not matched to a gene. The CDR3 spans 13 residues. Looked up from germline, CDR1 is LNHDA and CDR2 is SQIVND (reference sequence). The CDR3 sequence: CASMGTGGDEQYF. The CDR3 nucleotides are TGTGCCAGTATGGGGACAGGGGGTGACGAGCAGTACTTC. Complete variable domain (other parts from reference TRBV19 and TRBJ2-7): DGGITQSPKYLFRKEGQNVTLSCEQNLNHDAMYWYRQDPGQGLRLIYYSQIVNDFQKGDIAEGYSVSREKKESFPLTVTSAQKNPTAFYLCASMGTGGDEQYFGPGTRLTVT.

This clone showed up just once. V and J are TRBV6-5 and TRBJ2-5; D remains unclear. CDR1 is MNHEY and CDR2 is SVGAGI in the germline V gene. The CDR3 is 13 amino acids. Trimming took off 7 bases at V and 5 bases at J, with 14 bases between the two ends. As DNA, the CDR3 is TGTGCCAGCACCAAGGGTGGCTCCGAGACCCAGTACTTC. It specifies CASTKGGSETQYF.

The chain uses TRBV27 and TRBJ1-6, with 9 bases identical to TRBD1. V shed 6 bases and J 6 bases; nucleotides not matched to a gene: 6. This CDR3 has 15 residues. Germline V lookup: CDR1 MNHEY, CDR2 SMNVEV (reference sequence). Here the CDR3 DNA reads TGTGCCAGCAGGGTTGGGGACAGGGTTAATTCACCCCTCCACTTT. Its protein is CASRVGDRVNSPLHF.

CDR3 sequence (DNA): TGTGCCAGCAGCTCAAGGCTAGTCCTTAATGAGCAGTTCTTC. Translated: CASSSRLVLNEQFF. The genes are TRBV11-2 and TRBJ2-1; D is uncertain. The ends were cut back, 4 bases at V and 7 bases at J, with 14 bases in the middle. The CDR3 extends over 14 amino acids. Germline V CDR1 and CDR2: SGHAT, FQNNGV.

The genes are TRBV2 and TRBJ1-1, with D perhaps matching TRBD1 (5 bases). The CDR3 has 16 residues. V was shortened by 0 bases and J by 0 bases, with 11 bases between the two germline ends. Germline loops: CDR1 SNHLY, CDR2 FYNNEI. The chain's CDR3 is CASSEAETDLNTEAFF. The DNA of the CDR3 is TGTGCCAGCAGTGAAGCGGAGACAGACCTGAACACTGAAGCTTTCTTT.

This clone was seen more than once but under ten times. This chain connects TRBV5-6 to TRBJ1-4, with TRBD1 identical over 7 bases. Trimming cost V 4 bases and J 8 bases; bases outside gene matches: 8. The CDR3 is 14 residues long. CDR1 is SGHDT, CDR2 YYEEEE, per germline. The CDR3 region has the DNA TGTGCCAGCAGCCGGGACAGAGTGGTGGAAAAACTGTTTTTT. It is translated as CASSRDRVVEKLFF.

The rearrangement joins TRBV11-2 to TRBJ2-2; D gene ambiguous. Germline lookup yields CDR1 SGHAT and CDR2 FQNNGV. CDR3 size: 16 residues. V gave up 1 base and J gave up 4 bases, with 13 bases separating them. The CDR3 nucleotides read TGTGCCAGCAGCTTAGCGGGCAGCCGTTCCACCGGGGAGCTGTTTTTT. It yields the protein CASSLAGSRSTGELFF.

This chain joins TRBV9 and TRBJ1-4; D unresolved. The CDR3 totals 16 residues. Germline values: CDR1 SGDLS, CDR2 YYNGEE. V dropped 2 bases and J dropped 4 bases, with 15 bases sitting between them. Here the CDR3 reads CASSVRPGLSNEKLFF. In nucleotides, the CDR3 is TGTGCCAGCAGCGTCCGACCGGGTCTAAGTAATGAAAAACTGTTTTTT.

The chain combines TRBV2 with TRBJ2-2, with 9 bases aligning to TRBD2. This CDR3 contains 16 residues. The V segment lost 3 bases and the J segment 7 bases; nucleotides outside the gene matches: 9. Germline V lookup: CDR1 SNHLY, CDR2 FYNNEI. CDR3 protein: CASSDQPSGAGGELFF. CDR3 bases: TGTGCCAGCAGTGACCAACCTAGCGGGGCTGGCGGGGAGCTGTTTTTT.

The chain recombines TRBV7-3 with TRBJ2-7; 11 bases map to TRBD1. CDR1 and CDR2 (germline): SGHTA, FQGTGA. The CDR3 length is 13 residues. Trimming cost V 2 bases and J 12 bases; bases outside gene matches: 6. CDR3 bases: TGTGCCAGCAGCTTAGGGACAGGGGGAGCTCGGTACTTC. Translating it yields CASSLGTGGARYF.

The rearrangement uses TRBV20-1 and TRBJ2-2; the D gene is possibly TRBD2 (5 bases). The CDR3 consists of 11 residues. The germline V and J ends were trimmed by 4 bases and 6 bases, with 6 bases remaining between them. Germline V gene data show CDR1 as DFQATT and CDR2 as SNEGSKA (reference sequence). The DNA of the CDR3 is TGCAGTGCTACGGACTCCGGGGAGCTGTTTTTT. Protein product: CSATDSGELFF.

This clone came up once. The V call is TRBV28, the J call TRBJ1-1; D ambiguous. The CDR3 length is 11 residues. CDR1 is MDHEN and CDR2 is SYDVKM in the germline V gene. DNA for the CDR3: TGTGGATTAAAGGTGAACACTGAAGCTTTCTTT. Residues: CGLKVNTEAFF.

CDR3 residues: CASSVTGGATNEKLFF. The CDR3 DNA reads as TGTGCCAGCAGTGTAACAGGGGGCGCAACTAATGAAAAACTGTTTTTT. This chain connects TRBV28 to TRBJ1-4, with 9 bases aligning to TRBD1. Losses at the gene ends were 5 bases for V and 0 bases for J; bases not matched to a gene: 4. The CDR3 length is 16 residues. Germline lookup yields CDR1 MDHEN and CDR2 SYDVKM.

The CDR3 DNA follows: TGTGCCAGCTCACACGCGCAGGGGGCAGACGAGCAGTACTTC. The encoded protein is CASSHAQGADEQYF. The chain is built from TRBV18 and TRBJ2-7; 8 bases match TRBD1. CDR1 KGHSH and CDR2 LQKENI come from the germline V gene. The CDR3 consists of 14 residues. The junction had 7 bases not matched to a gene; V was cut back by 4 bases and J by 5 bases.

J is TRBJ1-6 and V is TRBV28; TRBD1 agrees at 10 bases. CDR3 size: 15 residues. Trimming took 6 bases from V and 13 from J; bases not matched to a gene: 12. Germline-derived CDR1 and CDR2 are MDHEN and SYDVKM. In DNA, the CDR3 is TGTGCCAGCAGCCGAGGACAGGGGGTTCAAAGGCCCCTCCACTTT. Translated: CASSRGQGVQRPLHF. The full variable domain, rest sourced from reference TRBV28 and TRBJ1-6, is DVKVTQSSRYLVKRTGEKVFLECVQDMDHENMFWYRQDPGLGLRLIYFSYDVKMKEKGDIPEGYSVSREKKERFSLILESASTNQTSMYLCASSRGQGVQRPLHFGNGTRLTVT.

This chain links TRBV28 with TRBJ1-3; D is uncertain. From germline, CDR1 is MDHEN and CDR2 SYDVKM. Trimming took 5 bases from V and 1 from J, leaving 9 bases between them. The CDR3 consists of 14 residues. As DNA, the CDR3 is TGTGCCAGCAGTACGAGGTTGTCTGGAAACACCATATATTTT. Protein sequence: CASSTRLSGNTIYF.

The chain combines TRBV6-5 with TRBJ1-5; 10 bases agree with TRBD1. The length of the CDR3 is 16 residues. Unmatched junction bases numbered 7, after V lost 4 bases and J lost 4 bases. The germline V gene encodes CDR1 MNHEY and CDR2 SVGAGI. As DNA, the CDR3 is TGTGCCAGCAGTTCCAGGACAGGGGGGTCGAATCAGCCCCAGCATTTT. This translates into CASSSRTGGSNQPQHF.

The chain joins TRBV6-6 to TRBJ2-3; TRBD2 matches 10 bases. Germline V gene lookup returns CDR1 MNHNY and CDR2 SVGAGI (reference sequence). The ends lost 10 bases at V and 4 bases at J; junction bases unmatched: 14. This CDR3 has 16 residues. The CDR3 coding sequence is TGTGCCACGTCCGGGAGCGGGGGGGCTTGGGCAGATACGCAGTATTTT. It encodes CATSGSGGAWADTQYF.

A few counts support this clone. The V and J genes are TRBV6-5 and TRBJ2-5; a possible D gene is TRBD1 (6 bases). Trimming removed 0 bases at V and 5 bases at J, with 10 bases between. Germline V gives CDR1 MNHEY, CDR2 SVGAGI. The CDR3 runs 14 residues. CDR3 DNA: TGTGCCAGCAGTTACTCGGGGGCTGGGGAGACCCAGTACTTC. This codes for CASSYSGAGETQYF.